This T cell receptor (beta chain) was retrieved from a study of cytomegalovirus exposure and HLA in healthy donors. Study outcomes and limitations: In vitro work confirmed that a few CMV-associated chains recognize CMV antigens. Being productive about 90% or about 30% of the time was typical of most TCR beta V segments in an earlier analysis.

This PCR relied on a set of 60 Vbeta primers and 13 Jbeta primers. Assay used: immunoSEQ multiplex PCR; TCRdb lists only in-frame clones, some missing. This sample has 150,000 to 200,000 clones, with more than 80% found just once. The CDR3 extends over 16 amino acids. Germline V gene sequence: CDR1 MNHEY, CDR2 SMNVEV (reference sequence). V was pared by 1 base and J by 8 bases, with 11 bases of the junction left unmatched. About this clone itself: The antigen is unknown.

Sequenced material: PBMCs. The clonotype originates from a boy aged 5-17 years in good health and CMV-seronegative. The genes are TRBV27 and TRBJ1-2; 9 bases match TRBD1. The DNA of the CDR3 is TGTGCCAGCAGTTTATTTCTGGGACAGGGCCTCTCGGGCTACACCTTC. Translated, it gives CASSLFLGQGLSGYTF.